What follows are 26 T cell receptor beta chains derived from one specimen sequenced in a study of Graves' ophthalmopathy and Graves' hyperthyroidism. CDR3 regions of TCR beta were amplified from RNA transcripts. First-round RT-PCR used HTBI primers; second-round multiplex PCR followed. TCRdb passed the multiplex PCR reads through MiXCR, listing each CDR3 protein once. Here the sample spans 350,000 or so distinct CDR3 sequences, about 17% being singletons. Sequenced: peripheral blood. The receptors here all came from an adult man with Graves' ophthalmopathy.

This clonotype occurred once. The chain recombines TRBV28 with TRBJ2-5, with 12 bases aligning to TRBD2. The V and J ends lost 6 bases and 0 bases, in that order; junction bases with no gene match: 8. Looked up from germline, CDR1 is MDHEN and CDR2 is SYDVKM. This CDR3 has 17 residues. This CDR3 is CASSPETSGGYQETQYF. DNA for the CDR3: TGTGCCAGCAGCCCTGAGACTAGCGGGGGATACCAAGAGACCCAGTACTTC.

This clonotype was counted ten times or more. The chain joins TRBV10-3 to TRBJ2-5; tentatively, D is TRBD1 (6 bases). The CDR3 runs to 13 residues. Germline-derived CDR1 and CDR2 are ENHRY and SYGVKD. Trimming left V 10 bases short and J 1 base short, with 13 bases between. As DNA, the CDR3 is TGTGCCACGGCGGACAGAGCCCAAGAGACCCAGTACTTC. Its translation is CATADRAQETQYF.

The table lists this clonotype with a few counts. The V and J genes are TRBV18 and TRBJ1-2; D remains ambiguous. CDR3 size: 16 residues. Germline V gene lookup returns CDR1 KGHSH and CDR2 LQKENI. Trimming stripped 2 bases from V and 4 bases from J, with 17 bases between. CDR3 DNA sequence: TGTGCCAGCTCACCAAGTCTTAACGGGATGCTCTATGGCTACACCTTC. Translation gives CASSPSLNGMLYGYTF. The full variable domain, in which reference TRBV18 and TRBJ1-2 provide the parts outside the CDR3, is NAGVMQNPRHLVRRRGQEARLRCSPMKGHSHVYWYRQLPEEGLKFMVYLQKENIIDESGMPKERFSAEFPKEGPSILRIQQVVRGDSAAYFCASSPSLNGMLYGYTFGSGTRLTVV.

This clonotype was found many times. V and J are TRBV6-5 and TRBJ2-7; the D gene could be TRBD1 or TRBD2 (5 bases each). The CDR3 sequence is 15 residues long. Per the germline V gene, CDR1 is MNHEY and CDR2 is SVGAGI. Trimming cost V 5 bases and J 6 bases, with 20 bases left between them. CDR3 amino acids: CASSTTGGPGGEQYF. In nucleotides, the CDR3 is TGTGCCAGCAGTACCACTGGGGGACCTGGCGGCGAGCAGTACTTC.

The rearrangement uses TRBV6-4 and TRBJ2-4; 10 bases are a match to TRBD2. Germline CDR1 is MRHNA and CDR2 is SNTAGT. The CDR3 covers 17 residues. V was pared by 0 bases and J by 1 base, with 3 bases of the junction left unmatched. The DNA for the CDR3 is TGTGCCAGCAGTGACTCTCTAGCGGGAGCGGCCAAAAACATTCAGTACTTC. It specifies CASSDSLAGAAKNIQYF.

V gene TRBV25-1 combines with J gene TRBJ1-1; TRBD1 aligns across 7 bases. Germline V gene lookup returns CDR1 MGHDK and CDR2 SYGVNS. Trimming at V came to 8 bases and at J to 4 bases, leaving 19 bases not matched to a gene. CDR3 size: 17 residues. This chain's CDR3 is CASGHTGERNGVTEAFF. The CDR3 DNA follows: TGTGCCAGCGGTCACACAGGGGAGCGAAATGGAGTCACTGAAGCTTTCTTT.

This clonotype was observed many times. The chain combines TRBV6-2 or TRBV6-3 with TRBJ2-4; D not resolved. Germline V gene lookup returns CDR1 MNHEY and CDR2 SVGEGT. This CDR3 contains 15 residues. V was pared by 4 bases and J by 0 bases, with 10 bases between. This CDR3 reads CASSSPFLAKNIQYF. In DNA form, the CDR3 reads TGTGCCAGCAGTTCGCCCTTCCTAGCCAAAAACATTCAGTACTTC.

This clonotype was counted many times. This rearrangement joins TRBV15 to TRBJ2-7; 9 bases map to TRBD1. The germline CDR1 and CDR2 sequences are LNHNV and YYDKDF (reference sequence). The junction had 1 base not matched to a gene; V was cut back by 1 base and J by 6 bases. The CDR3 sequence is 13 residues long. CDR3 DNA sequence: TGTGCCACCAGCAGAGGACAGGGGGGCGAGCAGTACTTC. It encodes CATSRGQGGEQYF.

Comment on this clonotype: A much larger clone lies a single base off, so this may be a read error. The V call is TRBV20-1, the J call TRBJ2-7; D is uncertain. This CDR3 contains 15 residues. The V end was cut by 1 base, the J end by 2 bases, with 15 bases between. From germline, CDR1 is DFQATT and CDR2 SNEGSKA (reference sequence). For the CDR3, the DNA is TGCAGTGCTAGAGTGGAATACATGGCGGCCTACGAGCAGTACTTC. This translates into CSARVEYMAAYEQYF.

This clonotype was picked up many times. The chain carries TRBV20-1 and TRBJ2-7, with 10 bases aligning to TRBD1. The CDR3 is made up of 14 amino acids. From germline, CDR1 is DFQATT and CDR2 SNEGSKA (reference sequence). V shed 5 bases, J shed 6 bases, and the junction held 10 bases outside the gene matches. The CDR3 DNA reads TGCAGTGCTGGTACCGGGACAGGGGTGGCCGAGCAGTACTTC. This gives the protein CSAGTGTGVAEQYF.

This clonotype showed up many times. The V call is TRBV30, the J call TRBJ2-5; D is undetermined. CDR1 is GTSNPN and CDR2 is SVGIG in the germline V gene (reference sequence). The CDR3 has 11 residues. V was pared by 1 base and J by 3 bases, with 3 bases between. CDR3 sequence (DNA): TGTGCCTGGAGTGGTGAAGAGACCCAGTACTTC. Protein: CAWSGEETQYF.

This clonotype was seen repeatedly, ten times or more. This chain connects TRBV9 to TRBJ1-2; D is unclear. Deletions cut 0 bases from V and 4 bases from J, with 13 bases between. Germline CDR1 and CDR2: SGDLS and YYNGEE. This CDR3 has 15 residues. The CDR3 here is CASSVEPGDRYGYTF. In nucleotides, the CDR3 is TGTGCCAGCAGCGTAGAGCCAGGAGACCGCTATGGCTACACCTTC.

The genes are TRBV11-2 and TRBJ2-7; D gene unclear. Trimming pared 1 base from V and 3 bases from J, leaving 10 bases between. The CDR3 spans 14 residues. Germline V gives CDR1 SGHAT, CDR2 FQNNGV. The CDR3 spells CASSLGGVVYEQYF. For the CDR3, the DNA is TGTGCCAGCAGCTTAGGTGGCGTAGTCTACGAGCAGTACTTC.

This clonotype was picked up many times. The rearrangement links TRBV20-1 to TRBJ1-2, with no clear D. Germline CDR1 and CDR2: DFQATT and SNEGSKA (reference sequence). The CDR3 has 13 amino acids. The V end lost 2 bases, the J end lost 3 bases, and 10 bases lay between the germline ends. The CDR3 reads CSARRQVDYGYTF. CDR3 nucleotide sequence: TGCAGTGCTAGACGTCAGGTCGACTATGGCTACACCTTC.

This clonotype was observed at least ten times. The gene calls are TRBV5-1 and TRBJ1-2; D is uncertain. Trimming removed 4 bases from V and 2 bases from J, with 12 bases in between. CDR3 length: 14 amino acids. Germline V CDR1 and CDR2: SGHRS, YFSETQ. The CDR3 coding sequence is TGCGCCAGCAGCCGCGGCGCTACCAACTATGGCTACACCTTC. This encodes CASSRGATNYGYTF.

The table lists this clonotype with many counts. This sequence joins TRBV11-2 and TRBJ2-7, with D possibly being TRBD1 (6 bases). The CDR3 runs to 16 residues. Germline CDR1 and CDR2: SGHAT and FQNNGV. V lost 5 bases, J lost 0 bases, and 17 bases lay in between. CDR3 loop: CASSQTGSIPSYEQYF. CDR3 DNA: TGTGCCAGCAGCCAAACAGGGTCGATTCCCTCCTACGAGCAGTACTTC.

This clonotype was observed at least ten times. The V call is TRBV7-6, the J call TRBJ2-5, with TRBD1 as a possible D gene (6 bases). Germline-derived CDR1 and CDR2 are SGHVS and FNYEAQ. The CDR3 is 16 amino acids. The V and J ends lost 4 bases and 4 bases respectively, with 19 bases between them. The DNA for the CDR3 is TGTGCCAGCAGCTCAATTCCACAGGGCAGGGGAGAGACCCAGTACTTC. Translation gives CASSSIPQGRGETQYF. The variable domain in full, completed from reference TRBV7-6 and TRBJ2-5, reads GAGVSQSPRYKVTKRGQDVALRCDPISGHVSLYWYRQALGQGPEFLTYFNYEAQQDKSGLPNDRFSAERPEGSISTLTIQRTEQRDSAMYRCASSSIPQGRGETQYFGPGTRLLVL.

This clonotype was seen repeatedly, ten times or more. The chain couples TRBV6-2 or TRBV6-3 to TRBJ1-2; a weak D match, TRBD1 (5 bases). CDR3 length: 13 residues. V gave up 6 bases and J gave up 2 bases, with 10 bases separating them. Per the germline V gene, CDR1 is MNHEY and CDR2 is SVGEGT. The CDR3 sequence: CASRSGLNYGYTF. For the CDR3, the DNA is TGTGCCAGCAGGTCGGGGCTGAACTATGGCTACACCTTC.

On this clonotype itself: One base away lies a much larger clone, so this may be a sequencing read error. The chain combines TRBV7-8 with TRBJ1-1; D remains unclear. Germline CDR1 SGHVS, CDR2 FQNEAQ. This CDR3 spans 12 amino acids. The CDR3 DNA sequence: TGTGCCAGCAGCATAATCTCCACTGAAGCTCTCTTT. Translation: CASSIISTEALF.

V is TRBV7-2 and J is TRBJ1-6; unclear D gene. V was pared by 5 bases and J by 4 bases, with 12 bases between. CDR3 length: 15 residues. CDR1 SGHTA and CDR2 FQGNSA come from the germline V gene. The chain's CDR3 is CASSVTASYNSPLHF. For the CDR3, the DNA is TGTGCCAGCAGCGTCACGGCCTCGTATAATTCACCCCTCCACTTT. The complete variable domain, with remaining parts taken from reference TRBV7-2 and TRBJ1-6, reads GAGVSQSPSNKVTEKGKDVELRCDPISGHTALYWYRQSLGQGLEFLIYFQGNSAPDKSGLPSDRFSAERTGGSVSTLTIQRTQQEDSAVYLCASSVTASYNSPLHFGNGTRLTVT.

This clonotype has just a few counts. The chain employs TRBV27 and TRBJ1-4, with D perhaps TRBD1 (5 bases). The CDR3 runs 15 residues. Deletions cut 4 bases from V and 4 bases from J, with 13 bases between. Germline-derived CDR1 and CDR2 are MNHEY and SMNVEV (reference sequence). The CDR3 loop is CASSSTGGNNEKLFF. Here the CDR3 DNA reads TGTGCCAGCAGTTCAACGGGGGGGAATAATGAAAAACTGTTTTTT.

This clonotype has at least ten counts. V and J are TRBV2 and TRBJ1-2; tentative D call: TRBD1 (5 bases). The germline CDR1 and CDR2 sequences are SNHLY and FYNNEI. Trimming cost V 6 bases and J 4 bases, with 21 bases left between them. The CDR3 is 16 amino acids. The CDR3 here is CASRGGTEPPAYGYTF. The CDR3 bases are TGTGCCAGCAGGGGGGGAACTGAACCACCCGCCTATGGCTACACCTTC.

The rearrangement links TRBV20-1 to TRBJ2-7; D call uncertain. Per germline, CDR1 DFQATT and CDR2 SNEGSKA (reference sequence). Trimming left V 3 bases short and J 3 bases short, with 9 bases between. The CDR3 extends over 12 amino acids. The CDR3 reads CSASVLSYEQYF. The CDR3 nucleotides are TGCAGTGCTAGTGTTCTGAGCTACGAGCAGTACTTC.

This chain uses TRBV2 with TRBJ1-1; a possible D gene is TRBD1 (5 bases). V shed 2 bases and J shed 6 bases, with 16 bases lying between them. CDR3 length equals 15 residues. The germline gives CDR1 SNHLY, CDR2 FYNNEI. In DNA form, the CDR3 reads TGTGCCAGCAGTGAAAGGGGCAGGGTGGCCCCTGAAGCTTTCTTT. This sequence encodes CASSERGRVAPEAFF.

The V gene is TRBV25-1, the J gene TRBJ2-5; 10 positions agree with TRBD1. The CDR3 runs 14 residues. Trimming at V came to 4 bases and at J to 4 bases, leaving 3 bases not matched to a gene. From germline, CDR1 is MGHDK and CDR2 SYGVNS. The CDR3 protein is CASSVTGGAETQYF. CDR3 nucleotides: TGTGCCAGCAGTGTGACAGGGGGCGCAGAGACCCAGTACTTC.

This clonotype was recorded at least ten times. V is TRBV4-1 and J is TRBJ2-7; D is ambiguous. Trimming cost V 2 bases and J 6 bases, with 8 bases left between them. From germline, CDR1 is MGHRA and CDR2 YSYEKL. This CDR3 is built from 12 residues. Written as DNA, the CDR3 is TGCGCCAGCAGCCAAATAGACTCCGAGCAGTACTTC. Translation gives CASSQIDSEQYF.